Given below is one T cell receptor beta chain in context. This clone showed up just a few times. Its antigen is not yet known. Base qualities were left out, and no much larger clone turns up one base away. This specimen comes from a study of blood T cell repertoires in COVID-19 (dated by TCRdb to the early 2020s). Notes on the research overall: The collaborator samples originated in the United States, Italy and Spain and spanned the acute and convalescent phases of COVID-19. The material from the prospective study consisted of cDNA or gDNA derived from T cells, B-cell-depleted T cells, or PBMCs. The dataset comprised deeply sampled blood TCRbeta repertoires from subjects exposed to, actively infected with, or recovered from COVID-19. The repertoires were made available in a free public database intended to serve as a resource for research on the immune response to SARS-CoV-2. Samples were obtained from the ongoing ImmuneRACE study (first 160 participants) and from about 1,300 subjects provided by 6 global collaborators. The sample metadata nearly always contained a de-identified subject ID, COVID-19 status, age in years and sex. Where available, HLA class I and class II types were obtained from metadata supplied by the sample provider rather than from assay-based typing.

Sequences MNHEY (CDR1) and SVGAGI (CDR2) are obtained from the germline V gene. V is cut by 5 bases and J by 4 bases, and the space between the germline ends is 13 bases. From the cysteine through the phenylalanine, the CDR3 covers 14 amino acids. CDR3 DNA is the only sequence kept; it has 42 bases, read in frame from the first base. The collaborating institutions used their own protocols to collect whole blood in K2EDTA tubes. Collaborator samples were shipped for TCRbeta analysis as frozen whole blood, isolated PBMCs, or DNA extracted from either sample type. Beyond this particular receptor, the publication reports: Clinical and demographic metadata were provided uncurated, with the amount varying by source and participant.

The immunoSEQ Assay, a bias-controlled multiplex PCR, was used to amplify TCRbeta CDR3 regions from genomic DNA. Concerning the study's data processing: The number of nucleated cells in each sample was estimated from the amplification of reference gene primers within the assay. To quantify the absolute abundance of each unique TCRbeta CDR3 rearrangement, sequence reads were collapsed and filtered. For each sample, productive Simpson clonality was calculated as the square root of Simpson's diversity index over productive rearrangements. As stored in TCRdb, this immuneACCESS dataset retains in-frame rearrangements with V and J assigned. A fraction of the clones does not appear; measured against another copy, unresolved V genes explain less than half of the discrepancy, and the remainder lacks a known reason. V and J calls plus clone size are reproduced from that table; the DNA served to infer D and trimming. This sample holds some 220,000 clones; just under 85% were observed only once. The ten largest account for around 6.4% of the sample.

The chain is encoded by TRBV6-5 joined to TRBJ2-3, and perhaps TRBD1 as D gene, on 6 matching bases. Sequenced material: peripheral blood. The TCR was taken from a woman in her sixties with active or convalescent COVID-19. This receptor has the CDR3 CASSRTEISDTQYF. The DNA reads TGTGCCAGCAGTCGGACAGAGATCTCAGATACGCAGTATTTT.